The clone carrying this TCR beta chain was observed many times. There are 15 residues in the CDR3. V shed 1 base and J shed 4 bases, with 14 bases lying between them. Germline V CDR1 and CDR2: SEHNR, FQNEAQ (reference sequence). Via MiXCR, TCRdb re-called the PCR reads, giving one row per CDR3 protein. The repertoire includes hundreds of thousands of distinct CDR3 sequences, over 25% of them detected once, and 0.78% sits in the top ten. The data derive from a study of molecular identifiers for immune sequencing clone quantification. The authors sorted naive CD8 T cells as CD8+CD4-CCR7+CD45RA+. The source is a human donor in good health. Some libraries in this study had Jurkat cell RNA spiked in. The specimen sequenced was naive CD8+ T cells from blood, with Jurkat cell RNA spiked in. Subset of the sample: FACS-sorted CD8+CD4-CCR7+CD45RA+ naive T cells. This rearrangement joins TRBV7-9 to TRBJ2-7, with D perhaps matching TRBD2 (5 bases). The CDR3 region is CASSLGSLSGYEQYF. CDR3 sequence (DNA): TGTGCCAGCAGCTTAGGCAGTTTATCGGGGTACGAGCAGTACTTC. The variable domain in full, completed from reference TRBV7-9 and TRBJ2-7, reads DTGVSQNPRHKITKRGQNVTFRCDPISEHNRLYWYRQTLGQGPEFLTYFQNEAQLEKSRLLSDRFSAERPKGSFSTLEIQRTEQGDSAMYLCASSLGSLSGYEQYFGPGTRLTVT.